One sample yielded the 10 T cell receptor beta chains listed below, sequenced in a study of shared clonotypes between healthy human individuals. Measured with immunoSEQ multiplex PCR; TCRdb has only the in-frame clones, and not every one. The data show a few hundred thousand clones, 80% to 90% seen once. Sequenced sample: memory CD8+ T cells sorted from blood. Subset of the sample: CD45RO+ cells pooled with CCR7-negative TemRA cells. These receptors all come from a man between 18 and 35 years old in good health.

The chain links TRBV7-9 to TRBJ2-7; D tentatively fits TRBD1 or TRBD2 (5 bases each). CDR1 and CDR2 (germline): SEHNR, FQNEAQ (reference sequence). V lost 5 bases and J 2 bases, leaving 19 bases between the germline ends. The CDR3 runs to 16 residues. DNA of the CDR3: TGTGCCAGCAGCACACTAGGCAGGTCAGGGACCTACGAGCAGTACTTC. Protein sequence: CASSTLGRSGTYEQYF.

This clone occurred once. This chain uses TRBV7-2 with TRBJ1-1; no reliable D call. V lost 7 bases and J lost 1, with 25 bases in between. The CDR3 spans 18 residues. CDR1 is SGHTA, CDR2 FQGNSA, per germline. The CDR3 region is CASTSIDVYQVPNTEAFF. The CDR3 nucleotides are TGTGCCAGCACTTCCATAGACGTGTATCAGGTTCCGAACACTGAAGCTTTCTTT.

The rearrangement uses TRBV4-1 and TRBJ1-1; the D gene is possibly TRBD1 (5 bases). Germline V gene lookup returns CDR1 MGHRA and CDR2 YSYEKL. V lost 4 bases to trimming and J lost 8 bases, with 11 bases between them. This CDR3 is 12 amino acids long. The CDR3 bases are TGCGCCAGCAGCCCAGGGTCGGGGGAAGCTTTCTTT. Its protein product is CASSPGSGEAFF.

The genes are TRBV9 and TRBJ1-2, with D unresolved. Looked up from germline, CDR1 is SGDLS and CDR2 is YYNGEE. The V end lost 3 bases, the J end lost 4 bases, and 16 bases lay between the germline ends. The CDR3 sequence is 15 residues long. Here the CDR3 reads CASSEPREAGYGYTF. CDR3 bases: TGTGCCAGCAGCGAGCCTCGGGAGGCTGGCTATGGCTACACCTTC.

V gene TRBV7-9 combines with J gene TRBJ2-3, with D possibly TRBD2 on 6 matching bases. The V end lost 4 bases, the J end lost 2 bases, and 13 bases lay between the germline ends. Germline CDR1 is SEHNR and CDR2 is FQNEAQ (reference sequence). The CDR3 loop spans 15 amino acids. The CDR3 reads CASSYSSDYTDTQYF. CDR3 nucleotides: TGTGCCAGCAGCTATTCTAGCGACTACACAGATACGCAGTATTTT.

This chain links TRBV7-9 with TRBJ2-7; 7 bases line up with TRBD2. The CDR3 loop spans 14 amino acids. CDR1 SEHNR and CDR2 FQNEAQ come from the germline V gene (reference sequence). Trimming took 6 bases from V and 4 from J; bases not matched to a gene: 9. CDR3 coding DNA: TGTGCCAGCAGTCCACCTAGCGGACCTTACGAGCAGTACTTC. Protein: CASSPPSGPYEQYF.

The chain employs TRBV6-6 and TRBJ1-2; 9 nucleotides agree with TRBD1. Looked up from germline, CDR1 is MNHNY and CDR2 is SVGAGI (reference sequence). V dropped 5 bases and J dropped 7; count of bases not matched to a gene: 5. The CDR3 has 13 amino acids. CDR3 nucleotides: TGTGCCAGCAGTCGGGGACAGGGAATTGGCTACACCTTC. Residues: CASSRGQGIGYTF.

In DNA, the CDR3 is TGTGCCAGCAGTTCGTCAGGGGACAATCAGCCCCAGCATTTT. Its protein product is CASSSSGDNQPQHF. The chain uses TRBV27 and TRBJ1-5; the D gene is possibly TRBD1 (6 bases). Deletions cut 4 bases from V and 3 bases from J, with 10 bases between. CDR3 length: 14 amino acids. The germline V gene has CDR1 MNHEY and CDR2 SMNVEV (reference sequence).

The genes are TRBV19 and TRBJ1-2; D possibly corresponds to TRBD1 (5 bases). Germline V gene sequence: CDR1 LNHDA, CDR2 SQIVND (reference sequence). The V gene lost 1 base and the J gene lost 2 bases, with 8 bases spanning the gap. The CDR3 is made up of 14 amino acids. In DNA, the CDR3 is TGTGCCAGTAGTATAGTGGGGCTGAACTATGGCTACACCTTC. It is translated as CASSIVGLNYGYTF.

The chain employs TRBV2 and TRBJ2-7; no clear D gene. CDR3 size: 12 residues. Germline lookup yields CDR1 SNHLY and CDR2 FYNNEI. Trimming shortened V by 6 bases and J by 3 bases, and 9 bases separated the two germline ends. The CDR3 spells CASSVVLYEQYF. The CDR3 DNA sequence: TGTGCCAGCAGCGTGGTCCTCTACGAGCAGTACTTC.